What follows describes a single TCR beta chain. What it binds is unknown. CDR1 SGDLS and CDR2 YYNGEE come from the germline V gene. The CDR3 has 18 amino acids. Trimming pared 0 bases from V and 2 bases from J, leaving 15 bases between. The data were obtained in a study of persistence of HIV-infected CD4 T cells. This nonspecific control used anti-CD3/anti-CD28 bead stimulation of CD4+ T cells. Sorting of responding CD4+ T cells relied on upregulated CD40 ligand together with CD69. Donors had CD4+ T cell counts above 400 cells/uL and were CMV-seropositive. The immunoSEQ assay was version 4, run in survey mode. Repertoires were generated with immunoSEQ multiplex PCR, while TCRdb's copy carries only in-frame clones and drops some. This table holds about 47,000 clones, 80% to 95% found once.

The sample in question was CD4+ T cells sorted from PBMCs after roughly 17-hour stimulation, obtained from a patient who received antiretroviral therapy. The V gene is TRBV9, the J gene TRBJ2-6, with D unclear. This sequence originates from an adult man with HIV who was CMV-seropositive. The CDR3 DNA reads TGTGCCAGCAGCGTAGGCAGCCCAATCACCCCTGGGGCCAACGTCCTGACTTTC. Protein: CASSVGSPITPGANVLTF.